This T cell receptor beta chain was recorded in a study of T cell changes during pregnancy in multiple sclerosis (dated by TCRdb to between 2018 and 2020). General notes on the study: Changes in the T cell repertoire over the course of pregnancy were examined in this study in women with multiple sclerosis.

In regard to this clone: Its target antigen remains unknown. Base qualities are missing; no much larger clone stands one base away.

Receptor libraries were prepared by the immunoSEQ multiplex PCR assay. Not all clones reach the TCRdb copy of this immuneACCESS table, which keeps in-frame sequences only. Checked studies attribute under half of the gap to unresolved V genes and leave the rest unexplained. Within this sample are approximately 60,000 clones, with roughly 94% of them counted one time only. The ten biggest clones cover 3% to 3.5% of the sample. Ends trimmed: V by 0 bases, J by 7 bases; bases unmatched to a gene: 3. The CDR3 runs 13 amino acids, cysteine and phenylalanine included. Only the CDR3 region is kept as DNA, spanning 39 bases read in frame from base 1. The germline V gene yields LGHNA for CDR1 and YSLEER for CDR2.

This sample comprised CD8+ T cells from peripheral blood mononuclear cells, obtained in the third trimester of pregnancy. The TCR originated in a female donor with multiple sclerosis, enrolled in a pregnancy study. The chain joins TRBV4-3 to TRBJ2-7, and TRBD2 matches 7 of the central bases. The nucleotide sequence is TGCGCCAGCAGCCAAGATTGGGGAGGGGAGCAGTACTTC. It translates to CASSQDWGGEQYF.